This T cell receptor (beta chain) was found in a study of cytomegalovirus exposure and HLA in healthy donors. Per germline, CDR1 MNHEY and CDR2 SMNVEV (reference sequence). V was shortened by 0 bases and J by 11 bases, with 13 bases between the two germline ends. The CDR3 has 14 residues. The PCR used 60 Vbeta and 13 Jbeta primers. The method was immunoSEQ multiplex PCR; TCRdb's version includes in-frame clones alone and lacks a portion of them. The sample has around 130,000 clones; 75% to 90% are singletons. Sequencing used PBMCs. The clonotype comes from a man under 40 in good health and CMV-seronegative. V and J are TRBV27 and TRBJ1-4; D uncertain. The CDR3 region is CASSLSRHTEKLFF. The DNA of the CDR3 is TGTGCCAGCAGTTTATCGCGGCACACGGAGAAACTGTTTTTT.